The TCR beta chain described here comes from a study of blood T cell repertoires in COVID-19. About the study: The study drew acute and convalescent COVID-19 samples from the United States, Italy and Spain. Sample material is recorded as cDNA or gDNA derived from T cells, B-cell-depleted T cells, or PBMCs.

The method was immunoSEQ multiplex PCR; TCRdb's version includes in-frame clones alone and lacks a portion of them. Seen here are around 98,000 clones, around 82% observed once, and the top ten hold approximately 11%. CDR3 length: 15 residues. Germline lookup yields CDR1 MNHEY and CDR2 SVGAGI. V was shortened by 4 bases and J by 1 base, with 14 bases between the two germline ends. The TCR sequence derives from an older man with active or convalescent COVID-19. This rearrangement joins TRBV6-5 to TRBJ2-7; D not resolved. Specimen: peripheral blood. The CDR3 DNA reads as TGTGCCAGCAGTTCAGGCCCCCGGTCGTCCTACGAGCAGTACTTC. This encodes CASSSGPRSSYEQYF.